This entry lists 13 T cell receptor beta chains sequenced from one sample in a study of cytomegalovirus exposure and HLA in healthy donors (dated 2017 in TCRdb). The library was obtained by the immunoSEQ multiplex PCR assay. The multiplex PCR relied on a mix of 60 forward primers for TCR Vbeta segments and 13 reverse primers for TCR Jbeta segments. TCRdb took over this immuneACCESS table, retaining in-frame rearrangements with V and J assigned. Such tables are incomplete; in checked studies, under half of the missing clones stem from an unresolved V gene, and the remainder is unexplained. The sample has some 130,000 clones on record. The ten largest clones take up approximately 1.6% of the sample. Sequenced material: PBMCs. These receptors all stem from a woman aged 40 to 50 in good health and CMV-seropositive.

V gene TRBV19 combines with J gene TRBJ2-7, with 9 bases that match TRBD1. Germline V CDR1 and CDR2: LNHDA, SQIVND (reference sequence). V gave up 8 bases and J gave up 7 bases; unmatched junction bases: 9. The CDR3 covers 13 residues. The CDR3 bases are TGTGCCAGTTCGTTACAGGGGGCGGGGGAGCAGTACTTC. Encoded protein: CASSLQGAGEQYF.

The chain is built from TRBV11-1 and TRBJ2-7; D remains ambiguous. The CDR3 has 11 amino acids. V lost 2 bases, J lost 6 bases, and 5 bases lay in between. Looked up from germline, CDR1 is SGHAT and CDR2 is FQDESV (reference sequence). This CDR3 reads CASSLSGEQYF. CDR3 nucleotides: TGTGCCAGCAGCTTATCCGGCGAGCAGTACTTC.

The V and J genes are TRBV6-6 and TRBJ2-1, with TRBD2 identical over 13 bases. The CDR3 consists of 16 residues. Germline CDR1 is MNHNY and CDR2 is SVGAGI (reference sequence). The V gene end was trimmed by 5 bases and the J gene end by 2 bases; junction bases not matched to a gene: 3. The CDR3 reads CASSRLAGGAYNEQFF. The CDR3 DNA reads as TGTGCCAGCAGTCGACTAGCGGGAGGAGCCTACAATGAGCAGTTCTTC.

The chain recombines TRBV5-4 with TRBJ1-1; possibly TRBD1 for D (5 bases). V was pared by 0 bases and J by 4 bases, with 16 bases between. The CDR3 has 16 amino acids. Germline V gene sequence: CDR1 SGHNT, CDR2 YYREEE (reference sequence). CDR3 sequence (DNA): TGTGCCAGCAGCTTGGACCCCGGACACAGAACCACTGAAGCTTTCTTT. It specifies CASSLDPGHRTTEAFF.

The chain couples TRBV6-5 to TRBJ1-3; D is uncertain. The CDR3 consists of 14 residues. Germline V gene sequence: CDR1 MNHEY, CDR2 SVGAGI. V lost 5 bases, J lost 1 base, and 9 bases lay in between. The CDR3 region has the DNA TGTGCCAGCAGTACTACGGGATCTGGAAACACCATATATTTT. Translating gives CASSTTGSGNTIYF.

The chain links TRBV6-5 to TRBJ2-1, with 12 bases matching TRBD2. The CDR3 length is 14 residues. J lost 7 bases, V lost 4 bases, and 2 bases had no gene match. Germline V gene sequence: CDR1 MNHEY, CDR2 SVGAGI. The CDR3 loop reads CASSLTSGRNEQFF. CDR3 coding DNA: TGTGCCAGCAGTTTGACTAGCGGGAGAAATGAGCAGTTCTTC.

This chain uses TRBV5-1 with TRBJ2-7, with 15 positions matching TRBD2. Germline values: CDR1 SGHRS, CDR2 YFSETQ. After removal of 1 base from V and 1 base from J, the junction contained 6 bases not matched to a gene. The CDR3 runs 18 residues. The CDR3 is CASSLLVGLAGGSYEQYF. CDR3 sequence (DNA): TGCGCCAGCAGCTTGCTTGTCGGACTAGCGGGAGGGTCCTACGAGCAGTACTTC.

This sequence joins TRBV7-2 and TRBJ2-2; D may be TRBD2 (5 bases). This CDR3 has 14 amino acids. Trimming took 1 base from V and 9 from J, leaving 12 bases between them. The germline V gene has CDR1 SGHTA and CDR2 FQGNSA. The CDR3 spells CASSLGAEGRELFF. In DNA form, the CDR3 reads TGTGCCAGCAGCTTAGGGGCAGAGGGCCGGGAGCTGTTTTTT.

The CDR3 nucleotides read TGTGCCAGCAGCAAAGGCAGCGGGAGGGCCTATGAATACAATGAGCAGTTCTTC. Translation: CASSKGSGRAYEYNEQFF. The chain has TRBV21-1 and TRBJ2-1; the table gives TRBD2 as D, unverified against the DNA. TRBV21-1 is flagged as a pseudogene. This CDR3 spans 18 amino acids.

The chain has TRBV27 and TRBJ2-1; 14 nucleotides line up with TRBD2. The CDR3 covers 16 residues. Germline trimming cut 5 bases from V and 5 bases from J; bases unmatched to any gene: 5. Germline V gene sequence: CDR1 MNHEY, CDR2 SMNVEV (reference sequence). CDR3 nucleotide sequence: TGTGCCAGCAGTAGACCGGGACTAGCGGGAGACAATGAGCAGTTCTTC. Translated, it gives CASSRPGLAGDNEQFF.

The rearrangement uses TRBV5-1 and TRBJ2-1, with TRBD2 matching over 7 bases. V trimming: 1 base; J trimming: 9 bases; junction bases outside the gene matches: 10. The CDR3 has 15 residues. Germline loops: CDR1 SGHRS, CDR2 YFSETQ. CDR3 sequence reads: CASSLTGEGRGEQFF. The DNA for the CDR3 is TGCGCCAGCAGCTTGACGGGGGAGGGAAGGGGTGAGCAGTTCTTC.

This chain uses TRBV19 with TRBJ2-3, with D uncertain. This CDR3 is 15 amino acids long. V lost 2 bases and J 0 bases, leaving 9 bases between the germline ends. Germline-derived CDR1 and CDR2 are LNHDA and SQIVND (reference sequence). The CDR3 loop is CASSITDPSTDTQYF. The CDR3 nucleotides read TGTGCCAGTAGTATAACAGACCCGAGCACAGATACGCAGTATTTT. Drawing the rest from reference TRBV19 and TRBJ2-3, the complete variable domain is DGGITQSPKYLFRKEGQNVTLSCEQNLNHDAMYWYRQDPGQGLRLIYYSQIVNDFQKGDIAEGYSVSREKKESFPLTVTSAQKNPTAFYLCASSITDPSTDTQYFGPGTRLTVL.

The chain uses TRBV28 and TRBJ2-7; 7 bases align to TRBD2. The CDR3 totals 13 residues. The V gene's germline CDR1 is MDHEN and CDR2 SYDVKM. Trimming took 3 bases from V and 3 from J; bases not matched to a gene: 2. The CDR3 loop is CASSFRGVYEQYF. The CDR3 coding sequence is TGTGCCAGCAGTTTTCGGGGGGTCTACGAGCAGTACTTC.